Below, 3 T cell receptor beta chains from the same sample are listed, as sequenced in a study of T cell clones after liver transplantation. The protocol was immunoSEQ multiplex PCR, while the TCRdb copy is restricted to in-frame clones and leaves out a portion. Of about 33,000 clones in the sample, about 94% were seen once. Sequenced material: CD8+ T cells from blood, taken 12 months after liver transplant. Receptor source: a human patient who received a liver transplant. A share of the T cells may be of graft donor origin.

The rearrangement joins TRBV10-3 to TRBJ1-2, with D uncertain. The CDR3 sequence is 13 residues long. V lost 3 bases and J lost 3, with 8 bases in between. Germline V gene lookup returns CDR1 ENHRY and CDR2 SYGVKD. CDR3 sequence: CAISDGRDYGYTF. DNA for the CDR3: TGTGCCATCAGTGACGGCAGAGACTATGGCTACACCTTC.

V is TRBV21-1 and J is TRBJ1-2. TRBV21-1 is a recognized pseudogene. This CDR3 is 15 amino acids long. The CDR3 DNA reads TGTGCCAGCAGCAAAAAGGGTCCCGCTGACTATGGCTACACCTTC. Its translation is CASSKKGPADYGYTF.

The chain combines TRBV21-1 with TRBJ1-5; TRBD1 is the table's D call, not checked against the DNA. TRBV21-1 corresponds to a pseudogene. The CDR3 is made up of 17 amino acids. CDR3 DNA: TGTGCCAGCAGCAACCGGGACAGGGAGGTGAGCAATCAGCCCCAGCATTTT. Translating gives CASSNRDREVSNQPQHF.